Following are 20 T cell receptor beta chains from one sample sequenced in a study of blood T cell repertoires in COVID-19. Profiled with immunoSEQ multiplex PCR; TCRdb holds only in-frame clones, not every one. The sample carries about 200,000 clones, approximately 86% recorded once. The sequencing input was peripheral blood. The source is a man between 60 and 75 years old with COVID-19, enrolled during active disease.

Written as DNA, the CDR3 is TGTGCCAGCAGCTCCCCTGGACTAGCGGGAGCGTACGAGCAGTACTTC. Protein product: CASSSPGLAGAYEQYF. The rearrangement uses TRBV7-8 and TRBJ2-7; 13 bases match TRBD2. V gave up 4 bases and J gave up 4 bases; unmatched junction bases: 7. Germline CDR1 reads SGHVS; CDR2 reads FQNEAQ. This CDR3 is built from 16 residues.

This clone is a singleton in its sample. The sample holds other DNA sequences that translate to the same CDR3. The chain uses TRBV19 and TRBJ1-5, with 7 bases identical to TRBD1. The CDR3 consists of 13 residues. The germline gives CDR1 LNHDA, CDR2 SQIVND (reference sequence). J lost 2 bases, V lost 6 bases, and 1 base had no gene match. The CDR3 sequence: CASSGTGNQPQHF. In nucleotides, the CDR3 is TGTGCCAGTAGCGGGACAGGCAATCAGCCCCAGCATTTT. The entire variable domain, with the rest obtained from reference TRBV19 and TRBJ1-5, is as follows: DGGITQSPKYLFRKEGQNVTLSCEQNLNHDAMYWYRQDPGQGLRLIYYSQIVNDFQKGDIAEGYSVSREKKESFPLTVTSAQKNPTAFYLCASSGTGNQPQHFGDGTRLSIL.

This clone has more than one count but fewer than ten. This chain's CDR3 is CASSQGRLLNQPQHF. CDR3 nucleotides: TGTGCCAGCAGCCAAGGAAGACTCCTCAATCAGCCCCAGCATTTT. The chain employs TRBV4-2 and TRBJ1-5; no firm D call. Germline CDR1 reads LGHNA; CDR2 reads YNFKEQ. The germline V and J ends were trimmed by 1 base and 3 bases, with 10 bases remaining between them. This CDR3 has 15 residues.

The CDR3 loop is CSVIETSLNTEAFF. In DNA, the CDR3 is TGCAGCGTGATCGAGACTTCCTTGAACACTGAAGCTTTCTTT. The V gene is TRBV29-1, the J gene TRBJ1-1; D gene uncertain. The CDR3 spans 14 residues. Germline values: CDR1 SQVTM, CDR2 ANQGSEA. Trimming cost V 6 bases and J 0 bases, with 14 bases left between them. The variable domain in full, completed from reference TRBV29-1 and TRBJ1-1, reads SAVISQKPSRDICQRGTSLTIQCQVDSQVTMMFWYRQQPGQSLTLIATANQGSEATYESGFVIDKFPISRPNLTFSTLTVSNMSPEDSSIYLCSVIETSLNTEAFFGQGTRLTVV.

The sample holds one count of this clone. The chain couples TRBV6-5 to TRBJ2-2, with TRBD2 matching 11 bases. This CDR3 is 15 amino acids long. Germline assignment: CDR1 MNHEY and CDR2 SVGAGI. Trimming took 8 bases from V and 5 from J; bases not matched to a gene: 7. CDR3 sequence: CASLLSGRDTGELFF. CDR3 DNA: TGTGCCAGCCTACTTAGCGGGAGGGATACCGGGGAGCTGTTTTTT.

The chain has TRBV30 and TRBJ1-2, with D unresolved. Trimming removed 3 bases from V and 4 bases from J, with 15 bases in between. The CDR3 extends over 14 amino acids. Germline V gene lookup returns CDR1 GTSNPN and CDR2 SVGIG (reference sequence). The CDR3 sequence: CAWREGGGSYGYTF. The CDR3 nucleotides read TGTGCCTGGAGGGAGGGAGGCGGGTCCTATGGCTACACCTTC. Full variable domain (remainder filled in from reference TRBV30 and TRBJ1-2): SQTIHQWPATLVQPVGSPLSLECTVEGTSNPNLYWYRQAAGRGLQLLFYSVGIGQISSEVPQNLSASRPQDRQFILSSKKLLLSDSGFYLCAWREGGGSYGYTFGSGTRLTVV.

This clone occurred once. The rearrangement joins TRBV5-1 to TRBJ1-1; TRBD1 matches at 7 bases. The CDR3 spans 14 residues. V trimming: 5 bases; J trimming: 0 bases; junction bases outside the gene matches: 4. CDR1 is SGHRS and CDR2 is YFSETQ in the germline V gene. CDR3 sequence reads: CASRQGDMNTEAFF. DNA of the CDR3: TGCGCCAGCAGGCAGGGGGATATGAACACTGAAGCTTTCTTT.

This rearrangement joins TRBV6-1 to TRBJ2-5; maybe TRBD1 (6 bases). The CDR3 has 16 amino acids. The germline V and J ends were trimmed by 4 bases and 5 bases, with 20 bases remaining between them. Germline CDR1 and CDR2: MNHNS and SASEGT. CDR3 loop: CASSVSRAPRGETQYF. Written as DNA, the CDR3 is TGTGCCAGCAGTGTATCTCGGGCACCTAGGGGGGAGACCCAGTACTTC.

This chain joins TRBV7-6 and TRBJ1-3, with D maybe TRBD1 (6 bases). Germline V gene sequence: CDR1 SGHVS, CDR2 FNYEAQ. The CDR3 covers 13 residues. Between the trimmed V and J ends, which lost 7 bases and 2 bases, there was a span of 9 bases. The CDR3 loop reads CASKGDPGNTIYF. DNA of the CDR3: TGTGCCAGCAAGGGGGATCCTGGAAACACCATATATTTT.

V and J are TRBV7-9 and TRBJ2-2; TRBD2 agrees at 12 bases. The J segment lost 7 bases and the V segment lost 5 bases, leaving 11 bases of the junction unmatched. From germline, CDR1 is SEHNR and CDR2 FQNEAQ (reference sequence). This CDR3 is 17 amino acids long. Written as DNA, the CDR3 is TGTGCCAGCAGCCCAGGACTAGCGGGAAGGATTGGCGGGGAGCTGTTTTTT. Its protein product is CASSPGLAGRIGGELFF.

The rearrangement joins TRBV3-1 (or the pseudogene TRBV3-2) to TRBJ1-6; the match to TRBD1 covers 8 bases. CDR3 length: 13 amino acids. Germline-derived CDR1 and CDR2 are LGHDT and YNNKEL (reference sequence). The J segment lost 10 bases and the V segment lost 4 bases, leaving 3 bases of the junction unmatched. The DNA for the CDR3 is TGTGCCAGCAGCCCAGACAGGGGCTCACCCCTCCACTTT. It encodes CASSPDRGSPLHF.

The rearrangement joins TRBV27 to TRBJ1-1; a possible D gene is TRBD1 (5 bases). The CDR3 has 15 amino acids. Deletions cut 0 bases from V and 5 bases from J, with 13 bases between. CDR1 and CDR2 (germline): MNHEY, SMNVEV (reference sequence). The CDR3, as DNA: TGTGCCAGCAGTTTATCCACCGCCGGGGGAACTGAAGCTTTCTTT. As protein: CASSLSTAGGTEAFF.

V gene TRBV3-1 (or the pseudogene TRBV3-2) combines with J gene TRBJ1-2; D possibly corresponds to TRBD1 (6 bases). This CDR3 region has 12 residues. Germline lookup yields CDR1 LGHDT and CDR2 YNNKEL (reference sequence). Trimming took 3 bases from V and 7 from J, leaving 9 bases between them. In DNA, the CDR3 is TGTGCCAGCAGCCAGGAAGGGGGTGGCTACACCTTC. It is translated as CASSQEGGGYTF.

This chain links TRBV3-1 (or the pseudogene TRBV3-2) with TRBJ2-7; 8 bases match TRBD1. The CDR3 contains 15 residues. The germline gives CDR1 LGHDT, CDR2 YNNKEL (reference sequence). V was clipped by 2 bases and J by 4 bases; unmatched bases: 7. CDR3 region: CASSQWKGQDYEQYF. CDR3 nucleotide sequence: TGTGCCAGCAGCCAATGGAAGGGACAGGATTACGAGCAGTACTTC.

The CDR3 reads CASSTTGGTGELFF. The CDR3 DNA is TGTGCCAGCAGCACAACAGGGGGGACCGGGGAGCTGTTTTTT. This chain joins TRBV7-9 and TRBJ2-2; 8 nucleotides line up with TRBD1. The CDR3 covers 14 residues. V shed 5 bases, J shed 5 bases, and the junction held 4 bases outside the gene matches. Per the germline V gene, CDR1 is SEHNR and CDR2 is FQNEAQ (reference sequence). Complete variable domain (other parts from reference TRBV7-9 and TRBJ2-2): DTGVSQNPRHKITKRGQNVTFRCDPISEHNRLYWYRQTLGQGPEFLTYFQNEAQLEKSRLLSDRFSAERPKGSFSTLEIQRTEQGDSAMYLCASSTTGGTGELFFGEGSRLTVL.

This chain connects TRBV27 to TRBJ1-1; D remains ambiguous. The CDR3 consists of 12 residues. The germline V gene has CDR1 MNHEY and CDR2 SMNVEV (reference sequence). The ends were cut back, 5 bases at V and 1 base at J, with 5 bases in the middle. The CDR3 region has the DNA TGTGCCAGCAGTCACGGGAACACTGAAGCTTTCTTT. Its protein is CASSHGNTEAFF.

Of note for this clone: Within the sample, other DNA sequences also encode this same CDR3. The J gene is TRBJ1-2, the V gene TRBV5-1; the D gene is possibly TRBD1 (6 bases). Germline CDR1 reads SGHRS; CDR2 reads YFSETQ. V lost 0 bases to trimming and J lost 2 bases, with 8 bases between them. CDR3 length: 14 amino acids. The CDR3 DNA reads TGCGCCAGCAGCTTGGATGGGGGCAACTATGGCTACACCTTC. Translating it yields CASSLDGGNYGYTF.

CDR3 coding DNA: TGCGCCAGCAGCTTGGGACAGGGAGGTGGCTACACCTTC. Translating it yields CASSLGQGGGYTF. This sequence joins TRBV5-1 and TRBJ1-2, with 7 positions matching TRBD1. J gave up 7 bases and V 0 bases, and 3 bases lay outside the gene matches. Germline loops: CDR1 SGHRS, CDR2 YFSETQ. The CDR3 has 13 residues.

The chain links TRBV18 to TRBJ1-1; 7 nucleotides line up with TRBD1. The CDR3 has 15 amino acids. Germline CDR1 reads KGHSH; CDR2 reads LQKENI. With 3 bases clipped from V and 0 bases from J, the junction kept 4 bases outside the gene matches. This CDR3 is CASSPTDRMNTEAFF. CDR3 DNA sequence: TGTGCCAGCTCACCTACGGACAGGATGAACACTGAAGCTTTCTTT.

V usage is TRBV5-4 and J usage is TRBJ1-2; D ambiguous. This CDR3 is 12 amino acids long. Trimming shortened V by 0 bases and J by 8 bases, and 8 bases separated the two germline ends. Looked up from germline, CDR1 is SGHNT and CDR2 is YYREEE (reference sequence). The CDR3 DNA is TGTGCCAGCAGCTTGGACAGTCTCGGCTACACCTTC. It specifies CASSLDSLGYTF. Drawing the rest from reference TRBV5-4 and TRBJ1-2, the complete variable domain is ETGVTQSPTHLIKTRGQQVTLRCSSQSGHNTVSWYQQALGQGPQFIFQYYREEENGRGNFPPRFSGLQFPNYSSELNVNALELDDSALYLCASSLDSLGYTFGSGTRLTVV.